The TCR beta chain under discussion was sequenced for a study of response to subunit inactivated influenza vaccine. Study findings and constraints: Researchers suggested that each seasonal influenza vaccination recruits few new T cells.

There are 10 residues in the CDR3. V lost 3 bases and J lost 7, with 2 bases in between. Germline CDR1 reads SNHLY; CDR2 reads FYNNEI. This clonotype was picked up a small number of times. Its antigen remains unknown. TCRdb re-analysed the RT-PCR reads in MiXCR, keeping a single row per CDR3 protein. The table records 590,000 or so distinct CDR3 sequences, 11% to 15% of them present only once. The chain links TRBV2 to TRBJ2-3; no reliable D call. The sequencing here drew on PBMCs from blood, taken 14 to 15 days before vaccination. This TCR derives from a man aged 50-60 years who received an inactivated influenza vaccine. The CDR3 nucleotides read TGTGCCAGCAGTGAGCATACGCAGTATTTT. Amino acid sequence: CASSEHTQYF.